These 7 T cell receptor beta chains share one sample of origin, sequenced in a study of breast tumors, draining lymph nodes, adjacent tissues. MiXCR, applied by TCRdb to the multiplex PCR reads, yields one record per CDR3 protein. The sample contains more than 50,000 distinct CDR3 sequences, 40% to 55% of which appear only once. Input material: breast tumor tissue. These receptors originate from a female donor with breast cancer. Some clones in this sample may be carry-over from other donors' samples.

This clonotype was found a few times. The chain uses TRBV6-2 or TRBV6-3 and TRBJ1-2, with a possible D match to TRBD1 (6 bases). Per germline, CDR1 MNHEY and CDR2 SVGEGT. The CDR3 is 12 amino acids. Trimming took off 6 bases at V and 7 bases at J, with 12 bases between the two ends. CDR3 protein: CASSNPGVGYTF. Written as DNA, the CDR3 is TGTGCCAGCAGCAACCCAGGGGTTGGCTACACCTTC.

The rearrangement links TRBV5-1 to TRBJ2-1; D is uncertain. Trimming removed 4 bases at V and 5 bases at J, with 4 bases between. The germline gives CDR1 SGHRS, CDR2 YFSETQ. The CDR3 has 11 amino acids. This CDR3 is CASSAHNEQFF. Here the CDR3 DNA reads TGCGCCAGCAGCGCACACAATGAGCAGTTCTTC. Filled out from reference TRBV5-1 and TRBJ2-1, the complete variable domain reads KAGVTQTPRYLIKTRGQQVTLSCSPISGHRSVSWYQQTPGQGLQFLFEYFSETQRNKGNFPGRFSGRQFSNSRSEMNVSTLELGDSALYLCASSAHNEQFFGPGTRLTVL.

Of note for this clonotype: This may be a read error, as it is one base from a much larger clone. This chain links TRBV18 with TRBJ2-5; the D is unclear. The CDR3 sequence is 12 residues long. Germline-derived CDR1 and CDR2 are KGHSH and LQKENI. CDR3 sequence: CVSSPFKEAQYF. The DNA for the CDR3 is TGTGTCAGCTCACCATTCAAAGAGGCCCAGTACTTC.

This clonotype occurred many times. The genes are TRBV5-1 and TRBJ2-5, with D possibly matching TRBD1 (6 bases). This CDR3 region has 17 residues. Germline assignment: CDR1 SGHRS and CDR2 YFSETQ. Trimming pared 5 bases from V and 5 bases from J, leaving 25 bases between. CDR3 loop: CASSPGTYRDTSETQYF. CDR3 in DNA: TGCGCCAGCAGTCCTGGTACCTACCGGGACACTTCGGAGACCCAGTACTTC.

The V call is TRBV19, the J call TRBJ2-1; D uncertain. The CDR3 loop spans 15 amino acids. CDR1 is LNHDA and CDR2 is SQIVND in the germline V gene (reference sequence). V was trimmed by 8 bases and J by 3 bases, leaving 17 bases between them. As DNA, the CDR3 is TGTGCCAGTTGGAAAGGGCAGAGCTTCTACAATGAGCAGTTCTTC. Translating gives CASWKGQSFYNEQFF.

The chain combines TRBV12-3 or TRBV12-4 with TRBJ2-5, with 7 bases lining up with TRBD2. The length of the CDR3 is 16 residues. V lost 7 bases to trimming and J lost 5 bases; unmatched junction nucleotides: 16. As DNA, the CDR3 is TGTGCCAGCACCCTCGGCGGGGGACTTCCGGCGGAGACCCAGTACTTC. Translated, it gives CASTLGGGLPAETQYF.

In its sample, this clonotype was seen many times. A much larger clone sits a single nucleotide away, making a read error possible. V and J are TRBV20-1 and TRBJ2-5; TRBD1 matches 9 bases. Per the germline V gene, CDR1 is DFQATT and CDR2 is SNEGSKA (reference sequence). V dropped 5 bases and J dropped 7; count of bases not matched to a gene: 11. This CDR3 has 14 amino acids. The CDR3 protein is CSALRTGEATTQYF. The CDR3 bases are TGCAGTGCTCTCAGGACAGGGGAGGCAACGACCCAGTACTTC.